This TCR beta chain was recorded in a study of blood T cell repertoires in COVID-19 (dated by TCRdb to the early 2020s). A note on the overall study: Samples covering the acute and convalescent phases of COVID-19 were provided by collaborators in the United States, Italy and Spain. The samples were drawn from two sources: the first 160 participants of the ongoing ImmuneRACE study, and about 1,300 subjects contributed by 6 global collaborators. A freely available public database, intended as a resource for researchers studying the immune response to SARS-CoV-2, is where the repertoires were released. The sample metadata nearly always contained a de-identified subject ID, COVID-19 status, age in years and sex. Where available, HLA class I and class II types were obtained from metadata supplied by the sample provider rather than from assay-based typing. Deeply sampled blood TCRbeta repertoires from subjects exposed to, actively infected with, or recovered from COVID-19 were included in the dataset. The prospective study material was composed of cDNA or gDNA derived from T cells, B-cell-depleted T cells, or PBMCs. The research as a whole found: Clinical and demographic metadata were provided uncurated, with the amount varying by source and participant.

V loses 5 bases of germline sequence and J loses 1 base, and the interval between the two ends is 15 bases. CDR1 LNHDA and CDR2 SQIVND are derived from the germline V gene (reference sequence). The CDR3 contains 15 residues, cysteine and phenylalanine counted. Of all the DNA, just the CDR3 is kept, 45 bases in frame from base 1. Collaborating institutions collected whole blood in K2EDTA tubes following their own protocols. Collaborator samples were shipped for TCRbeta analysis as frozen whole blood, isolated PBMCs, or DNA extracted from either sample type. TCRbeta CDR3 regions were amplified from genomic DNA by means of the immunoSEQ Assay, a bias-controlled multiplex PCR. The original methods were these. Within the assay, amplification of reference gene primers was used to estimate how many nucleated cells each sample contained. To quantify the absolute abundance of each unique TCRbeta CDR3 rearrangement, sequence reads were collapsed and filtered. For each sample, productive Simpson clonality was calculated as the square root of Simpson's diversity index across productive rearrangements. The source is immuneACCESS, and TCRdb retained only in-frame sequences with V and J called. Part of the clones is not carried over; for the studies checked, unresolved V genes explain less than half of this, and the remainder is unexplained. The V and J calls and clone size are taken from that table; D and trimming were inferred from the DNA. In this sample the table shows under 150,000 clones, around 80% of which occur a single time. Together, the top ten hold about 6.4% of the sample.

This clone was detected only a few times. What antigen it recognizes has not been identified. Nothing much larger sits one base from this clone, and base qualities are not available. Sequenced material: peripheral blood. The chain links TRBV19 with TRBJ2-7; confidence is insufficient to name the D gene. This TCR was sampled from a human donor in a cohort sampled during active COVID-19. The CDR3 has the sequence CASSPSPTASYEQYF. The DNA sequence follows: TGTGCCAGTAGTCCAAGCCCCACAGCTTCCTACGAGCAGTACTTC.